A single sample gave rise to the 14 T cell receptor beta chains below, sequenced in a study of post-analysis software for immune sequencing data. The study, taken as a whole, reports: A handful of TRBV segments were significantly more frequent in patients than in controls. TRBV5-6, TRBV5-1 and TRBV20-1 were among these segments.

Every TCR beta cDNA library bore unique molecular identifiers. In TCRdb, the PCR reads were re-called with MiXCR into one record per CDR3 protein. The sample lists 650,000 to 850,000 distinct CDR3 sequences; 53% were seen once. Antigens of these TCRs are unknown. Material: blood. Receptors were obtained from a girl aged 5 to 17 with multiple sclerosis.

The CDR3 DNA is TGCAGTGTGACGATTAGCGGGAGGGGTTACGAGCAGTACTTC. It translates to CSVTISGRGYEQYF. The rearrangement uses TRBV20-1 and TRBJ2-7; TRBD2 aligns across 11 bases. The CDR3 runs 14 residues. V lost 7 bases and J lost 4; bases outside the gene matches: 9. CDR1 is DFQATT and CDR2 is SNEGSKA in the germline V gene (reference sequence).

The chain employs TRBV6-5 and TRBJ2-1; 12 positions match TRBD2. This CDR3 comprises 18 residues. The junction had 15 bases not matched to a gene; V was cut back by 3 bases and J by 9 bases. Germline V gene data show CDR1 as MNHEY and CDR2 as SVGAGI. CDR3 nucleotides: TGTGCCAGCAGTTATCTTGGAGCAGGGACTAGCGGGCTTGGTGAGCAGTTCTTC. Amino acids: CASSYLGAGTSGLGEQFF.

This clonotype was counted a few times. V gene TRBV29-1 combines with J gene TRBJ2-5; D unresolved. The J call may be wrong; the DNA end is better matched by TRBJ2-7. Germline values: CDR1 SQVTM, CDR2 ANQGSEA. The CDR3 totals 10 residues. DNA for the CDR3: TGCAGCGTTTGGGCTAACGAGCAGTACTTC. Its translation: CSVWANEQYF.

V and J are TRBV6-5 and TRBJ1-4; D is perhaps TRBD1 (5 bases). The CDR3 extends over 12 amino acids. The germline CDR1 and CDR2 sequences are MNHEY and SVGAGI. V was clipped by 0 bases and J by 10 bases, with 6 bases between them. The CDR3 reads CASSYSQGKLFF. In DNA form, the CDR3 reads TGTGCCAGCAGTTACTCCCAGGGAAAACTGTTTTTT.

V is TRBV5-1 and J is TRBJ2-3; 8 nucleotides agree with TRBD1. V was pared by 3 bases and J by 4 bases, with 16 bases of the junction left unmatched. The CDR3 extends over 18 amino acids. Germline values: CDR1 SGHRS, CDR2 YFSETQ. CDR3 sequence: CASSSSPPRQGWADTQYF. In DNA, the CDR3 is TGCGCCAGCAGCTCGAGTCCCCCCAGACAGGGGTGGGCAGATACGCAGTATTTT.

This clonotype was seen more than once but under ten times. The rearrangement joins TRBV2 to TRBJ2-3; D unclear. Germline CDR1 SNHLY, CDR2 FYNNEI. V gave up 4 bases and J gave up 6 bases, with 11 bases separating them. The CDR3 has 13 amino acids. CDR3 in amino acids: CASSAQGLDTQYF. Here the CDR3 DNA reads TGTGCCAGCAGTGCACAAGGGTTGGATACGCAGTATTTT.

The chain recombines TRBV7-9 with TRBJ2-4; 10 nucleotides match TRBD1. The J call is in doubt because the DNA end fits TRBJ2-7 better. Per the germline V gene, CDR1 is SEHNR and CDR2 is FQNEAQ (reference sequence). The CDR3 covers 15 residues. The CDR3 reads CASSLAGQGRREQYF. The CDR3 nucleotides read TGTGCCAGCAGCTTAGCGGGACAGGGGCGTCGCGAGCAGTACTTC.

The rearrangement links TRBV4-1 to TRBJ2-3; 7 positions agree with TRBD1. Germline CDR1 MGHRA, CDR2 YSYEKL. With 7 bases clipped from V and 3 bases from J, the junction kept 10 bases outside the gene matches. The CDR3 covers 15 residues. CDR3 loop: CASILTGSETDTQYF. CDR3 sequence (DNA): TGCGCCAGCATCCTGACAGGGTCAGAGACAGATACGCAGTATTTT.

The rearrangement uses TRBV6-5 and TRBJ2-5, with 7 bases aligning to TRBD1. The length of the CDR3 is 16 residues. Germline CDR1 MNHEY, CDR2 SVGAGI. V was clipped by 6 bases and J by 1 base; unmatched bases: 11. CDR3 loop: CASRTPWDRGQETQYF. The CDR3 DNA reads TGTGCCAGCAGGACCCCCTGGGACAGAGGCCAAGAGACCCAGTACTTC.

The sample holds a few counts of this clonotype. The chain carries TRBV13 and TRBJ2-3; 7 bases agree with TRBD2. The germline V gene encodes CDR1 PRHDT and CDR2 FYEKMQ (reference sequence). The CDR3 length is 14 residues. After removal of 7 bases from V and 3 bases from J, the junction contained 7 bases not matched to a gene. The CDR3 region has the DNA TGTGCCAGCATGCGACGGGAGGTAACAGATACGCAGTATTTT. This encodes CASMRREVTDTQYF. Filled out from reference TRBV13 and TRBJ2-3, the complete variable domain reads AAGVIQSPRHLIKEKRETATLKCYPIPRHDTVYWYQQGPGQDPQFLISFYEKMQSDKGSIPDRFSAQQFSDYHSELNMSSLELGDSALYFCASMRREVTDTQYFGPGTRLTVL.

In its sample, this clonotype was seen once. A much more abundant neighbour one base away suggests this may be a read error. The chain is built from TRBV29-1 and TRBJ2-7; 7 bases align to TRBD1. The CDR3 is 12 residues long. The V gene's germline CDR1 is SQVTM and CDR2 ANQGSEA. The DNA for the CDR3 is TGCAGCGCCGGACAGGACTCCTACGGGCAGTACTTC. Amino acid sequence: CSAGQDSYGQYF.

This sequence joins TRBV20-1 and TRBJ2-7; 7 positions agree with TRBD2. The CDR3 loop spans 12 amino acids. Germline assignment: CDR1 DFQATT and CDR2 SNEGSKA (reference sequence). The trim removed 6 bases at V and 6 bases at J, leaving 8 bases unmatched. In DNA form, the CDR3 reads TGCAGTGCCCTCGCAGGGAGGGGCGAGCAGTACTTC. This translates into CSALAGRGEQYF.

The chain carries TRBV27 and TRBJ2-2; perhaps TRBD1 as D (6 bases). Germline CDR1 reads MNHEY; CDR2 reads SMNVEV (reference sequence). The CDR3 spans 16 residues. The V and J ends lost 0 bases and 4 bases respectively, with 12 bases between them. Here the CDR3 reads CASSLSAGGGTGELFF. The CDR3 coding sequence is TGTGCCAGCAGTTTATCAGCTGGGGGCGGCACCGGGGAGCTGTTTTTT.

This clonotype was seen only once. At one end the junction does not follow the germline gene, possibly because of a read error. The chain uses TRBV6-1 and TRBJ1-6; D gene ambiguous. Germline values: CDR1 MNHNS, CDR2 SASEGT. The CDR3 is 16 residues long. The CDR3 protein is CASSVRAGAGNSPPHF. The CDR3 DNA follows: TGTGCCAGCAGTGTGCGGGCCGGCGCGGGGAATTCACCCCCCCACTTT.